The 8 T cell receptor beta chains reported below all come from one sample, sequenced in a study of blood T cell repertoires in COVID-19. Clones were sequenced by immunoSEQ multiplex PCR, and TCRdb holds only the in-frame ones, with some missing. The table has 98,000 or so clones, approximately 91% seen once. The source material was peripheral blood. Receptors originate from a human donor in a cohort sampled during active COVID-19.

V gene TRBV5-6 combines with J gene TRBJ2-3; perhaps TRBD1 as D (5 bases). Germline CDR1 reads SGHDT; CDR2 reads YYEEEE. The CDR3 consists of 14 residues. The ends were cut back, 3 bases at V and 1 base at J, with 9 bases in the middle. The CDR3 spells CASSSDRRTDTQYF. DNA of the CDR3: TGTGCCAGCAGCTCAGACAGACGCACAGATACGCAGTATTTT.

The chain joins TRBV9 to TRBJ2-1; D not resolved. This CDR3 has 12 amino acids. The germline V gene encodes CDR1 SGDLS and CDR2 YYNGEE. V lost 5 bases and J 7 bases, leaving 10 bases between the germline ends. The CDR3: CASSAGGNEQFF. DNA of the CDR3: TGTGCCAGCAGTGCAGGTGGGAATGAGCAGTTCTTC.

The rearrangement links TRBV29-1 to TRBJ1-2, with TRBD1 matching 9 bases. Germline V gene data show CDR1 as SQVTM and CDR2 as ANQGSEA. V dropped 7 bases and J dropped 3; count of bases not matched to a gene: 9. This CDR3 contains 14 residues. As DNA, the CDR3 is TGCAGCGGCGGCCGGGACAGGGCGGACTATGGCTACACCTTC. It codes for CSGGRDRADYGYTF.

The V and J genes are TRBV2 and TRBJ1-4, with TRBD1 matching 8 bases. The CDR3 covers 16 residues. Germline CDR1 and CDR2: SNHLY and FYNNEI. V lost 0 bases, J lost 7 bases, and 7 bases stayed unmatched. This CDR3 is CASSEAHKTGVEKLFF. The CDR3 region has the DNA TGTGCCAGCAGTGAAGCGCATAAGACAGGGGTTGAAAAACTGTTTTTT.

The gene calls are TRBV7-6 and TRBJ2-5; TRBD1 agrees at 8 bases. The CDR3 runs 14 residues. Germline V gene lookup returns CDR1 SGHVS and CDR2 FNYEAQ. The junction had 4 bases not matched to a gene; V was cut back by 6 bases and J by 1 base. CDR3 sequence: CASRDTGGQETQYF. The CDR3 DNA follows: TGTGCCAGCAGAGATACAGGGGGCCAAGAGACCCAGTACTTC.

The chain has TRBV6-1 and TRBJ1-1; TRBD1 aligns across 10 bases. Germline CDR1 and CDR2: MNHNS and SASEGT. Trimming cost V 0 bases and J 0 bases; bases outside gene matches: 4. The CDR3 extends over 17 amino acids. In nucleotides, the CDR3 is TGTGCCAGCAGTGAAGCGCGGGACAGGGGACTGAACACTGAAGCTTTCTTT. It encodes CASSEARDRGLNTEAFF.

The chain employs TRBV7-8 and TRBJ2-1; a weak D match, TRBD1 (7 bases). The V gene's germline CDR1 is SGHVS and CDR2 FQNEAQ. There are 12 residues in the CDR3. With 0 bases removed from V and 15 bases from J, the gap between germline ends came to 12 bases. The CDR3 sequence: CASSLATGRLFF. As DNA, the CDR3 is TGTGCCAGCAGCTTAGCGACAGGGAGGCTGTTCTTC.

The chain couples TRBV24-1 to TRBJ1-1, with 7 bases matching TRBD1. The J segment lost 4 bases and the V segment lost 8 bases, leaving 9 bases of the junction unmatched. The CDR3 consists of 14 residues. CDR1 and CDR2 (germline): KGHDR, SFDVKD. CDR3 DNA: TGTGCCACCACAACAGGGGTGGAAGGCACTGAAGCTTTCTTT. Protein: CATTTGVEGTEAFF.